The rows below give T cell receptor beta chains drawn from one sample of a study of cytomegalovirus exposure and HLA in healthy donors. Repertoires were generated with immunoSEQ multiplex PCR, while TCRdb's copy carries only in-frame clones and drops some. The table shows some 120,000 clones, with 75% to 90% occurring only once. The sample was PBMCs. These receptors were collected from a male donor in good health and CMV-seronegative. Both conserved end residues are part of each CDR3.

j_call,v_call,cdr3_length,cdr3_aa
TRBJ2-7,TRBV5-4,15,CASSMRPGVVYEQYF
TRBJ1-1,TRBV10-2,16,CASSEGSGGLNTEAFF
TRBJ2-2,TRBV27,14,CASSYRFGTGELFF
TRBJ2-1,TRBV5-4,15,CASSLGGGSYNEQFF
TRBJ2-2,TRBV29-1,10,CSVRQGQLFF
TRBJ2-7,TRBV19,13,CASSLRTDYEQYF
TRBJ2-1,TRBV4-3,14,CASKVEIQWNEQFF
TRBJ2-1,TRBV2,13,CASNGGWGNEQFF
TRBJ1-1,TRBV30,14,CACIGGDVHTEAFF
TRBJ1-2,TRBV6-1,15,CASSERSLRDYGYTF
TRBJ1-2,TRBV7-9,12,CASSSGLGGYTF
TRBJ2-2,TRBV28,12,CASSLSLGELFF
TRBJ1-1,TRBV6-6,14,CASSQQGGLTEAFF
TRBJ1-5,TRBV19,17,CASSTPPGTGTNQPQHF
TRBJ2-1,TRBV9,16,CASSVRLAGPRNEQFF